The rows below give T cell receptor beta chains drawn from one sample of a study of cytomegalovirus exposure and HLA in healthy donors. Produced via immunoSEQ multiplex PCR; TCRdb's table is partial and in-frame only. The data hold around 130,000 clones, with about 70% observed a single time. Sequencing used PBMCs. All receptors derive from a woman aged 40 to 50 in good health and CMV-seropositive. CDR3s include the opening cysteine and the closing phenylalanine or tryptophan. The D gene is left open where the match is weak. Clone size is not always given. Where it is, it says once, few, many or a class for expanded clones.

size	V	J	D	CDR3	DNA
-	TRBV7-2	TRBJ2-4	-	CASSLQGSGGAGNIQYF	TGTGCCAGCAGCTTACAGGGCTCGGGGGGCGCGGGAAACATTCAGTACTTC
-	TRBV18	TRBJ2-3	TRBD2	CASSPPAGGLIDTQYF	TGTGCCAGCTCACCACCGGCGGGAGGGCTTATAGATACGCAGTATTTT
-	TRBV5-1	TRBJ1-6	-	CASSLVIGERLRSPLHF	TGCGCCAGCAGCTTAGTTATCGGGGAGCGACTTCGGTCACCCCTCCACTTT
-	TRBV19	TRBJ1-1	-	CATKDRDRVTEAFF	TGTGCCACTAAGGACAGAGATCGCGTCACTGAAGCTTTCTTT
-	TRBV4-2	TRBJ2-7	TRBD1	CASSQQGDEQYF	TGTGCCAGCAGCCAACAGGGGGACGAGCAGTACTTC
-	TRBV6-5	TRBJ2-7	-	CASSKTGTLYEQYF	TGTGCCAGCAGTAAAACCGGGACACTCTACGAGCAGTACTTC
-	TRBV6-1	TRBJ2-2	TRBD1	CASSQQGSTGELFF	TGTGCCAGCAGTCAACAGGGGAGCACCGGGGAGCTGTTTTTT
-	TRBV7-2	TRBJ2-7	TRBD1	CASSSQGASTYEQYF	TGTGCCAGCAGCTCACAGGGGGCCTCTACCTACGAGCAGTACTTC
-	TRBV7-6	TRBJ2-1	-	CASSPRAVPGSYNEQFF	TGTGCCAGCAGCCCGCGCGCTGTCCCGGGCTCCTACAATGAGCAGTTCTTC
-	TRBV19	TRBJ1-1	-	CASSPRGGDTLNTEAFF	TGTGCCAGTAGTCCCCGCGGGGGGGATACGCTAAACACTGAAGCTTTCTTT
few	TRBV10-2	TRBJ1-6	-	CASRPGLLSSYNSPLHF	TGCGCCAGCAGGCCGGGACTTTTGAGCTCCTATAATTCACCCCTCCACTTT
-	TRBV6-5	TRBJ1-2	TRBD1	CASSSGQGHNYGYTF	TGTGCCAGCAGCTCCGGACAGGGCCATAACTATGGCTACACCTTC
-	TRBV2	TRBJ1-2	-	CASSVGGLGYGYTF	TGTGCCAGCAGTGTGGGGGGGCTAGGGTATGGCTACACCTTC
-	TRBV9	TRBJ1-1	TRBD1	CASSVERAGGTEAFF	TGTGCCAGCAGCGTAGAAAGGGCAGGGGGGACTGAAGCTTTCTTT
-	TRBV18	TRBJ2-5	-	CASSPPSVQETQYF	TGTGCCAGCTCACCACCGTCGGTTCAAGAGACCCAGTACTTC
-	TRBV18	TRBJ2-5	TRBD2	CASSLGRAETQYF	TGTGCCAGCTCACTAGGGAGGGCAGAGACCCAGTACTTC
once	TRBV29-1	TRBJ1-2	TRBD1	CSVAPTGDYGYTF	TGCAGCGTTGCCCCCACAGGGGACTATGGCTACACCTTC
-	TRBV19	TRBJ1-2	-	CASRGEGYGYTF	TGTGCCAGTAGGGGGGAGGGCTATGGCTACACCTTC
-	TRBV7-6	TRBJ1-5	-	CASSLEAGGNQPQHF	TGTGCCAGCAGCTTAGAGGCAGGGGGCAATCAGCCCCAGCATTTT
-	TRBV14	TRBJ1-1	-	CASSQLGTEAFF	TGTGCCAGCAGCCAACTAGGTACTGAAGCTTTCTTT
few	TRBV7-3	TRBJ2-7	TRBD1	CASSLSRLRDRVYEQYF	TGTGCCAGCAGCTTATCTCGGCTTCGGGACAGGGTCTACGAGCAGTACTTC
-	TRBV29-1	TRBJ2-1	TRBD1	CSVRGQFNEQFF	TGCAGCGTCCGGGGACAGTTCAATGAGCAGTTCTTC
-	TRBV9	TRBJ1-2	TRBD1	CASSVAETGGKDYGYTF	TGTGCCAGCAGCGTAGCGGAGACAGGGGGTAAGGACTATGGCTACACCTTC
-	TRBV4-1	TRBJ2-5	-	CASSQVEEQETQYF	TGCGCCAGCAGCCAAGTAGAAGAGCAAGAGACCCAGTACTTC
-	TRBV2	TRBJ2-7	TRBD1	CASTKGQGKNEQYF	TGTGCCAGCACGAAAGGACAGGGTAAGAACGAGCAGTACTTC
-	TRBV5-1	TRBJ2-7	-	CASSRWTVSLEQYF	TGCGCCAGCAGCCGGTGGACTGTTTCTCTCGAGCAGTACTTC
-	TRBV5-1	TRBJ1-1	-	CASSFDPPRTEAFF	TGCGCCAGCAGCTTTGATCCCCCCAGGACTGAAGCTTTCTTT
-	TRBV29-1	TRBJ1-2	TRBD1	CSVVPDRVYGYTF	TGCAGCGTTGTCCCGGACAGGGTATATGGCTACACCTTC